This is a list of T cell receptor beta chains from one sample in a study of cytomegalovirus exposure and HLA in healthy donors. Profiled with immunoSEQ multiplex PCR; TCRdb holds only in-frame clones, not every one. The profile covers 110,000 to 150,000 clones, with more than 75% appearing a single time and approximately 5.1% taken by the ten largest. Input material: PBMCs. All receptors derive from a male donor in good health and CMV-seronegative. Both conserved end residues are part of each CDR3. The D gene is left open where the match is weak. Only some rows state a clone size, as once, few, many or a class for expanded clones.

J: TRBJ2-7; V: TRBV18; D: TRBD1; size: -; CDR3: CASSPSGQGSHEQYF; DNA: TGTGCCAGCTCACCTTCGGGACAGGGTTCCCACGAGCAGTACTTC
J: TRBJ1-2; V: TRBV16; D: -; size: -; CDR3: CASSLRSETTYGYTF; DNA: TGTGCCAGCAGCCTACGTTCAGAGACGACTTATGGCTACACCTTC
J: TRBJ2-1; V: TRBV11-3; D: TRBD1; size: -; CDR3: CASSLGDRGALAHNEQFF; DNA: TGTGCCAGCAGCTTAGGGGACAGGGGCGCCCTGGCCCACAATGAGCAGTTCTTC
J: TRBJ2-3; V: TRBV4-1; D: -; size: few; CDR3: CASSPRPGSWDTQYF; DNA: TGCGCCAGCAGCCCCCGACCAGGCAGCTGGGATACGCAGTATTTT
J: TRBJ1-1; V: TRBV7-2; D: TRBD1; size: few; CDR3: CASSLAQDGQAGEAFF; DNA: TGTGCCAGCAGCTTAGCCCAAGACGGACAGGCAGGTGAAGCTTTCTTT
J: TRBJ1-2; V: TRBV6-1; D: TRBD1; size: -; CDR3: CASRESGGAKSYGYTF; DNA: TGTGCCAGCAGGGAATCAGGGGGCGCGAAATCCTATGGCTACACCTTC
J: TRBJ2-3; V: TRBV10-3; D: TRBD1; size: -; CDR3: CAITLGTGGADTQYF; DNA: TGTGCCATCACCCTGGGGACAGGAGGAGCAGATACGCAGTATTTT
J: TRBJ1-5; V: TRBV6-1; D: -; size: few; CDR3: CASIPGGASNQPQHF; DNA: TGTGCCAGCATCCCCGGGGGAGCTAGCAATCAGCCCCAGCATTTT
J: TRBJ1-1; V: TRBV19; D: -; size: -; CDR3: CASSIGHSEAFF; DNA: TGTGCCAGTAGTATAGGTCACAGTGAAGCTTTCTTT
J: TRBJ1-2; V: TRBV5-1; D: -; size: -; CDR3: CASSLALQGNYGYTF; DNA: TGCGCCAGCAGCTTGGCCCTTCAGGGTAACTATGGCTACACCTTC
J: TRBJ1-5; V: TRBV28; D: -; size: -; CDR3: CASSFYNQPQHF; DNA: TGTGCCAGCAGTTTCTACAATCAGCCCCAGCATTTT
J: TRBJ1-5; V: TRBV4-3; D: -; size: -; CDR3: CASSQGLAAGWQPQHF; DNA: TGCGCCAGCAGCCAAGGTCTTGCGGCAGGGTGGCAGCCCCAGCATTTT
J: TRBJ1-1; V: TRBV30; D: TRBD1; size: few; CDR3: CACHQIYRGDEAFF; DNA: TGTGCCTGCCACCAGATCTACAGGGGTGATGAAGCTTTCTTT
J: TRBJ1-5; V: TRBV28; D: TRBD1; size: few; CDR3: CASYLEQGAEGPQHF; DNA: TGTGCCAGCTACCTCGAACAGGGGGCGGAGGGACCCCAGCATTTT
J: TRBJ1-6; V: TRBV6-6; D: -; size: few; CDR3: CATSGEPNSPLHF; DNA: TGTGCCACTTCCGGAGAACCTAATTCACCCCTCCACTTT
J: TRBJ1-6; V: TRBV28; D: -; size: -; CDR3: CASSFVGRSSYNSPLHF; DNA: TGTGCCAGCAGTTTCGTTGGGAGGAGCTCCTATAATTCACCCCTCCACTTT
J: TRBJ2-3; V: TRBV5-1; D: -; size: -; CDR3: CASSLAGQGDTQYF; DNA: TGCGCCAGCAGCTTGGCAGGTCAGGGAGATACGCAGTATTTT
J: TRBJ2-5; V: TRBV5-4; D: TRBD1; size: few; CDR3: CASSPRTAGTGVTQYF; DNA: TGTGCCAGCAGCCCGAGAACGGCAGGGACAGGGGTGACCCAGTACTTC
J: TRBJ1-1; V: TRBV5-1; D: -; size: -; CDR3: CASSLLGAQGGTEAFF; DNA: TGCGCCAGCAGCTTACTGGGGGCCCAGGGCGGCACTGAAGCTTTCTTT
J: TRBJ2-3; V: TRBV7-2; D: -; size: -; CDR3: CASSARDTQYF; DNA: TGTGCCAGCAGCGCCCGGGATACGCAGTATTTT
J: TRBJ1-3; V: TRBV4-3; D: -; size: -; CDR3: CASSQGRAQVGDTIYF; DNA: TGCGCCAGCAGCCAAGGCCGGGCCCAGGTCGGGGACACCATATATTTT
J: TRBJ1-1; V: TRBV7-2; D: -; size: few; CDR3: CASSLGAGMNTEAFF; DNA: TGTGCCAGCAGCTTAGGCGCGGGAATGAACACTGAAGCTTTCTTT
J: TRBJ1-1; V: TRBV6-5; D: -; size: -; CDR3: CASKRQLNTEAFF; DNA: TGTGCCAGCAAACGACAGTTGAACACTGAAGCTTTCTTT
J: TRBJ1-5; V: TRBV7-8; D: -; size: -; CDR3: CASSGGTNQPQHF; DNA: TGTGCCAGCAGCGGGGGCACAAATCAGCCCCAGCATTTT
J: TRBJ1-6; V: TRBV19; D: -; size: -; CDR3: CASGTGSNNSPLHF; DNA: TGTGCCAGTGGAACAGGGAGCAATAATTCACCCCTCCACTTT
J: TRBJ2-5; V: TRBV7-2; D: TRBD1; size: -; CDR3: CASSLLGQLYF; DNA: TGTGCCAGCAGCTTATTGGGACAGCTGTACTTC
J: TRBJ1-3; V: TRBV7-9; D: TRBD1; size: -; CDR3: CASSLPPGQRGNTIYF; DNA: TGTGCCAGCAGCTTACCCCCGGGACAGCGAGGAAACACCATATATTTT
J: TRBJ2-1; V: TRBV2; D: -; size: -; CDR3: CASSARGYNEQFF; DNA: TGTGCCAGCAGCGCCCGGGGATACAATGAGCAGTTCTTC
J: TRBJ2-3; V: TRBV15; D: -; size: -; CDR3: CATSRVQGRGTDTQYF; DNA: TGTGCCACCAGCAGAGTACAAGGGAGGGGGACAGATACGCAGTATTTT
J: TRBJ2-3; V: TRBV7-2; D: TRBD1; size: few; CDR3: CASSWGQGATDTQYF; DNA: TGTGCCAGCAGCTGGGGACAGGGGGCTACAGATACGCAGTATTTT
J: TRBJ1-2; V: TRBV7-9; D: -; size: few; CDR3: CASSLTPAGDGGYTF; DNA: TGTGCCAGCAGCCTGACCCCCGCAGGGGATGGGGGCTACACCTTC
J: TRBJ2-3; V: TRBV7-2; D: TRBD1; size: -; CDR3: CASSLGQGGDTQYF; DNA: TGTGCCAGCAGCTTAGGACAGGGGGGAGATACGCAGTATTTT
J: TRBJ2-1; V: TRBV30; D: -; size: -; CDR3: CAWSVPVAISSLPYEQFF; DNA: TGTGCCTGGAGCGTACCCGTCGCAATATCTAGTCTCCCCTATGAGCAGTTCTTC
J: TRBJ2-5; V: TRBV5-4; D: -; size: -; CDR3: CASSPGTAGQETQYF; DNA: TGTGCCAGCAGCCCGGGGACCGCGGGACAAGAGACCCAGTACTTC
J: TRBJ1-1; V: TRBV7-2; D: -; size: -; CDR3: CASSSANIGTEAFF; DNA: TGTGCCAGCAGCTCCGCGAATATCGGCACTGAAGCTTTCTTT
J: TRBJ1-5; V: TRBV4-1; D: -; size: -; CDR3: CASSQDSGSNQPQHF; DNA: TGCGCCAGCAGCCAAGACTCCGGGAGCAATCAGCCCCAGCATTTT
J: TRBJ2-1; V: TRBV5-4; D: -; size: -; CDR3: CASRGEGEQFF; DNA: TGTGCCAGCAGAGGCGAGGGTGAGCAGTTCTTC
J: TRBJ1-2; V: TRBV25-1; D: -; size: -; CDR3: CASSSPEVLGYGYTF; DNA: TGTGCCAGCAGTTCTCCCGAGGTCCTGGGCTATGGCTACACCTTC
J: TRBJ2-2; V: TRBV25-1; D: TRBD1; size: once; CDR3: CASSGTGNTGELFF; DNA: TGTGCCAGCAGTGGGACAGGGAACACCGGGGAGCTGTTTTTT
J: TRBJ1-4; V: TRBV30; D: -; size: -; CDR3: CAWSVLGGHLEKLFF; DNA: TGTGCCTGGAGTGTACTCGGGGGTCACCTCGAAAAACTGTTTTTT
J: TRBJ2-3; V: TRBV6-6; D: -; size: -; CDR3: CASAFTDTQYF; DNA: TGTGCCAGCGCGTTCACAGATACGCAGTATTTT
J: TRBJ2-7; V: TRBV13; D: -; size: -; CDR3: CASSSDRAYEQYF; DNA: TGTGCCAGCAGCTCGGACAGAGCCTACGAGCAGTACTTC
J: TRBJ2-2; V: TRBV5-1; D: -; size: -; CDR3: CASSLARAGVEELFF; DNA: TGCGCCAGCAGCTTGGCCCGTGCAGGGGTTGAGGAGCTGTTTTTT